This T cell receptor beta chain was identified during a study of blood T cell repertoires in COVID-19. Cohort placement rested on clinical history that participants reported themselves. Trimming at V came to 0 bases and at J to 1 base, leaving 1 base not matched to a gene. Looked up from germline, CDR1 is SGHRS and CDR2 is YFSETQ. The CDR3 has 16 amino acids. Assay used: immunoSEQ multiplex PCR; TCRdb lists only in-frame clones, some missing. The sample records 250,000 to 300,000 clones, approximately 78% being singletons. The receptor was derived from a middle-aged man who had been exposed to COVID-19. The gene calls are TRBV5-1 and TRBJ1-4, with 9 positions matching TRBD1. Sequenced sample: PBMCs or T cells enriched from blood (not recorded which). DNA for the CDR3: TGCGCCAGCAGCTTGGCGACAGGGGGAACTAATGAAAAACTGTTTTTT. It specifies CASSLATGGTNEKLFF.